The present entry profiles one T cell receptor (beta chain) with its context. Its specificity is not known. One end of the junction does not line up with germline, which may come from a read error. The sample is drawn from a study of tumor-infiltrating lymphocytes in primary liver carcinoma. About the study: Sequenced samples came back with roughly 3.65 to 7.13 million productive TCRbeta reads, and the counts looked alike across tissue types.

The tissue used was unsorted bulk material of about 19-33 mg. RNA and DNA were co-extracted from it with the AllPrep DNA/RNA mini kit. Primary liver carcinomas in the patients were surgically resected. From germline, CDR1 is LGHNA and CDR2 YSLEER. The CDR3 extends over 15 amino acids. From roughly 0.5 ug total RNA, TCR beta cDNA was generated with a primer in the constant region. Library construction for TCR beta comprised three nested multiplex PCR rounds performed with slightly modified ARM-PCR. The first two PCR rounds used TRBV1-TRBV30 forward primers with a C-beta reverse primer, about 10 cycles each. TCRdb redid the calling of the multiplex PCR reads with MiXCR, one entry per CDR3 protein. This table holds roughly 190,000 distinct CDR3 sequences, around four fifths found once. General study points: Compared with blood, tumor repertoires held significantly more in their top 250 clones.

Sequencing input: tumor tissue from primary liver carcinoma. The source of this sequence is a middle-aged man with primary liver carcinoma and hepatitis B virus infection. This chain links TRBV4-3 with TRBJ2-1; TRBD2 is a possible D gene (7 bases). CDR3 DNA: TGTGCCATCAGCCCAAGGGGGGGGTCGGTTAATGAGCAGTTCTTC. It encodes CAISPRGGSVNEQFF.